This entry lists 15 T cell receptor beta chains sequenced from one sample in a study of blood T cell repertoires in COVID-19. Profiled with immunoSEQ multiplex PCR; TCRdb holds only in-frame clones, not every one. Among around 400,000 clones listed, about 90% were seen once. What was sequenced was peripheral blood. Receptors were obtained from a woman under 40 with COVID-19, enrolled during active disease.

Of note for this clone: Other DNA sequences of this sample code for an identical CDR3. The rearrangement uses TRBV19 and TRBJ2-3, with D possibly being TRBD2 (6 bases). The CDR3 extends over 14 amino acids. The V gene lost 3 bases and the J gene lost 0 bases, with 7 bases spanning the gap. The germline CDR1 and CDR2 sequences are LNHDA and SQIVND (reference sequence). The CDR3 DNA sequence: TGTGCCAGTAGTATCAGCGGGAGCACAGATACGCAGTATTTT. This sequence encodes CASSISGSTDTQYF.

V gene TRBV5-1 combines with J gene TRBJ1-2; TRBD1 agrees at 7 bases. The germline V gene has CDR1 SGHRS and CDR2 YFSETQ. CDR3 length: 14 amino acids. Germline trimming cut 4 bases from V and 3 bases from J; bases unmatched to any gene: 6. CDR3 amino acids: CASSLRDSDYGYTF. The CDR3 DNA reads TGCGCCAGCAGCCTCCGGGACAGCGACTATGGCTACACCTTC.

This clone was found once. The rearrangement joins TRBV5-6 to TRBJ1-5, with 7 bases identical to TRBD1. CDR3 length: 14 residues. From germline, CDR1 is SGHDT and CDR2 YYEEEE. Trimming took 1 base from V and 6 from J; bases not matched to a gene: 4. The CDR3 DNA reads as TGTGCCAGCAGCTTGCAAGGGGGCGTTCAGCCCCAGCATTTT. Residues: CASSLQGGVQPQHF.

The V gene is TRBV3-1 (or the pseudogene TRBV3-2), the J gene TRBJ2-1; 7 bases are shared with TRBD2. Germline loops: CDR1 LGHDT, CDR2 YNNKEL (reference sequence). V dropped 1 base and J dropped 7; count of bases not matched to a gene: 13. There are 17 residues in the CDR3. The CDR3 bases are TGTGCCAGCAGCCAAGGGTTCATCCTGGGGACTACAAATGAGCAGTTCTTC. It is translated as CASSQGFILGTTNEQFF.

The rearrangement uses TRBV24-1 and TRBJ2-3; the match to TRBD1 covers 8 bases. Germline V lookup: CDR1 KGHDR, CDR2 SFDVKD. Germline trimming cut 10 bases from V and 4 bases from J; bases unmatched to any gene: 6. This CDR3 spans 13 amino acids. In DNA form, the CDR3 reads TGTGCCACTTCCGGACAGGGACCAGATACGCAGTATTTT. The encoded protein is CATSGQGPDTQYF.

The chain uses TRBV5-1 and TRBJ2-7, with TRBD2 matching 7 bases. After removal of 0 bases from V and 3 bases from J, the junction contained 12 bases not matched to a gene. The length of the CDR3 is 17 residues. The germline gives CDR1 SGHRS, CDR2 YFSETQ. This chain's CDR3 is CASSLASASGQHYEQYF. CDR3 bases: TGCGCCAGCAGCTTGGCCAGTGCTAGCGGTCAACACTACGAGCAGTACTTC. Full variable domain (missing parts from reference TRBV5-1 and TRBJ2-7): KAGVTQTPRYLIKTRGQQVTLSCSPISGHRSVSWYQQTPGQGLQFLFEYFSETQRNKGNFPGRFSGRQFSNSRSEMNVSTLELGDSALYLCASSLASASGQHYEQYFGPGTRLTVT.

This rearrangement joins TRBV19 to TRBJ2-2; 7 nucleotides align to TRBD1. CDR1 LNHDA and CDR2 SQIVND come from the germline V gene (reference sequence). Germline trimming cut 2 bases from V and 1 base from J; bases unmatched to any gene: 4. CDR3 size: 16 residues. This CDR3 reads CASSIRRTGNTGELFF. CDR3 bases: TGTGCCAGTAGTATAAGGCGGACAGGGAACACCGGGGAGCTGTTTTTT. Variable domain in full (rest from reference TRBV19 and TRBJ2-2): DGGITQSPKYLFRKEGQNVTLSCEQNLNHDAMYWYRQDPGQGLRLIYYSQIVNDFQKGDIAEGYSVSREKKESFPLTVTSAQKNPTAFYLCASSIRRTGNTGELFFGEGSRLTVL.

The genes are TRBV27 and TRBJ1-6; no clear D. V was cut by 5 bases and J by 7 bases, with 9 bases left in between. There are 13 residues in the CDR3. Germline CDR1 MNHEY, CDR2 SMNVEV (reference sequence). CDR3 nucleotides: TGTGCCAGCAGTCTAAACGGGAATTCACCCCTCCACTTT. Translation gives CASSLNGNSPLHF.

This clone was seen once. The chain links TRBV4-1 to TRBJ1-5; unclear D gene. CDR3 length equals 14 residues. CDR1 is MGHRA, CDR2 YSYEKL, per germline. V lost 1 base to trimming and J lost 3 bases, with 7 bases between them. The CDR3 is CASSQGGNNQPQHF. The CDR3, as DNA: TGCGCCAGCAGCCAAGGCGGCAACAATCAGCCCCAGCATTTT.

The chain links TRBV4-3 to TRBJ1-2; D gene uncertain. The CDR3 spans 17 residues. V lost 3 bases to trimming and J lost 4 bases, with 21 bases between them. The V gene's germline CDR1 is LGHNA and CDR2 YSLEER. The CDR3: CASSQDRREASRYGYTF. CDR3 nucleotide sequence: TGCGCCAGCAGCCAGGATCGCCGAGAGGCGAGTCGCTATGGCTACACCTTC.

In nucleotides, the CDR3 is TGTGCCAGCAGAGGGACCGGGACTGAAACTTTTAGCTCCTATAATTCACCCCTCCACTTT. It translates to CASRGTGTETFSSYNSPLHF. The chain has TRBV28 and TRBJ1-6; D possibly corresponds to TRBD1 (5 bases). V lost 6 bases and J lost 0, with 24 bases in between. Germline V gives CDR1 MDHEN, CDR2 SYDVKM. This CDR3 is 20 amino acids long.

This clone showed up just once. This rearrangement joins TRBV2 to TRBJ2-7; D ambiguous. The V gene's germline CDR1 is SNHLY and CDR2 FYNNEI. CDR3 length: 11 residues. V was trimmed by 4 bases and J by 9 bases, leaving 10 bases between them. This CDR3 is CASSGPSGQYF. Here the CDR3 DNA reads TGTGCCAGCAGTGGGCCCAGTGGGCAGTACTTC.

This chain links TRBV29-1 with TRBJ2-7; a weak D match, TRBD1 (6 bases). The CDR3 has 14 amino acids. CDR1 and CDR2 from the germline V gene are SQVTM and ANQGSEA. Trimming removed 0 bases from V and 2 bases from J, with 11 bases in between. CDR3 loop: CSVEEYGQTYEQYF. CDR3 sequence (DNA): TGCAGCGTTGAAGAGTACGGACAGACCTACGAGCAGTACTTC.

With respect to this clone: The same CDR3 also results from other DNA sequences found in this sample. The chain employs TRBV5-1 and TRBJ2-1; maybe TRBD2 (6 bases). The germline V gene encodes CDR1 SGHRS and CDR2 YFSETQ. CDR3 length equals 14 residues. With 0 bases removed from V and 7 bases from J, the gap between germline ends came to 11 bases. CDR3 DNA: TGCGCCAGCAGCTTGGCCGGAGGGCGGAATGAGCAGTTCTTC. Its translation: CASSLAGGRNEQFF.

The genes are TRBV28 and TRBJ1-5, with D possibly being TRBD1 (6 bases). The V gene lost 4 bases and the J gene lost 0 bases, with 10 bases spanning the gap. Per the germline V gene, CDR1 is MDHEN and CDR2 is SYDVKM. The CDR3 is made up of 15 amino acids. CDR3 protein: CASSSRRGSNQPQHF. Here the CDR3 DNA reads TGTGCCAGCAGTTCTCGCAGGGGTAGCAATCAGCCCCAGCATTTT.